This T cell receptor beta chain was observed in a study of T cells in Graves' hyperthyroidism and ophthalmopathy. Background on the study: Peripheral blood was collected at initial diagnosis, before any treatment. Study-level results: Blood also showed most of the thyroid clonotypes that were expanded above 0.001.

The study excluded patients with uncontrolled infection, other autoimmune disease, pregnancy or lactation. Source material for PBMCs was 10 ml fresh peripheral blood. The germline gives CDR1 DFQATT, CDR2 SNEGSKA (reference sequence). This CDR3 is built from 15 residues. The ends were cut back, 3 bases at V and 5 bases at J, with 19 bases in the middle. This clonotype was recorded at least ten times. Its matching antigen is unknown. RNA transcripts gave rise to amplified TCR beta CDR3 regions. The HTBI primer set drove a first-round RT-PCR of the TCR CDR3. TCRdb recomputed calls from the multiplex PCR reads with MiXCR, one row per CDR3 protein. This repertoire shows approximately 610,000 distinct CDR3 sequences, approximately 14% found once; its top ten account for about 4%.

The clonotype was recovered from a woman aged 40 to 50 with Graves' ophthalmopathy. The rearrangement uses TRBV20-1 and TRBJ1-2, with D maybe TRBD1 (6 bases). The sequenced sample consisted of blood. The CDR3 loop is CSASPQWTEIYGYTF. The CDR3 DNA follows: TGCAGTGCTAGTCCCCAGTGGACAGAGATATATGGCTACACCTTC.